Presented here are 2 T cell receptor beta chains from one specimen sequenced in a study of blood T cell repertoires in COVID-19. Libraries were prepared by immunoSEQ multiplex PCR; TCRdb keeps only in-frame clonotypes and omits some of them. The sample includes some 100,000 clones, 75% to 90% of them seen just once. What was sequenced was peripheral blood. These receptors were collected from a human donor in a cohort sampled during active COVID-19.

The chain uses TRBV6-5 and TRBJ2-7; TRBD2 might be the D (5 bases). The germline gives CDR1 MNHEY, CDR2 SVGAGI. CDR3 length: 15 residues. Trimming removed 5 bases at V and 3 bases at J, with 17 bases between. This chain's CDR3 is CASSRDSSRGYEQYF. The CDR3 nucleotides are TGTGCCAGCAGTAGAGACTCCTCCCGGGGCTACGAGCAGTACTTC.

This chain connects TRBV30 to TRBJ2-1; 10 bases agree with TRBD1. The CDR3 length is 14 residues. V dropped 7 bases and J dropped 6; count of bases not matched to a gene: 9. Germline loops: CDR1 GTSNPN, CDR2 SVGIG (reference sequence). The CDR3 DNA is TGTGCCTCCGGCCGGGACAGGGGAGGCAATGAGCAGTTCTTC. It is translated as CASGRDRGGNEQFF.